This TCR beta chain stems from a study of T cell responses to AZD1222 COVID-19 vaccine. Study findings and constraints: Mapped onto spike, vaccine-associated CD4 TCRs spanned it and were dominant at 160-218 and 743-854.

This CDR3 is built from 15 residues. The germline V gene has CDR1 SGDLS and CDR2 YYNGEE. V was trimmed by 6 bases and J by 1 base, leaving 16 bases between them. Data came from immunoSEQ multiplex PCR; TCRdb stores just in-frame clones and leaves some out. The repertoire holds 100,000 to 150,000 clones, with 80% to 90% as singletons. On this clone: What it recognizes is unknown.

The TCR sequence derives from an adult in good health. Sequencing used peripheral blood, obtained on day 0 of MenACWY control vaccination. The rearrangement uses TRBV9 and TRBJ1-1, with a possible D match to TRBD1 (6 bases). CDR3 in amino acids: CASNERGYTNTEAFF. The CDR3 DNA reads as TGTGCCAGCAACGAAAGGGGGTATACGAACACTGAAGCTTTCTTT.